The entry below gives a single T cell receptor beta chain sequence along with its context. TCRdb passed the 5' RACE reads through MiXCR, listing each CDR3 protein once. The sample lists 80,000 to 100,000 distinct CDR3 sequences, 14% occurring once. The germline V gene has CDR1 GTSNPN and CDR2 SVGIG (reference sequence). Trimming stripped 0 bases from V and 0 bases from J, with 9 bases between. The CDR3 spans 14 residues. The data were taken from a study of early T cells in non-severe SARS-CoV-2 infection. The TCR was taken from an adult who was a healthcare worker with PCR-confirmed SARS-CoV-2 infection or an uninfected control (not recorded which). This chain uses TRBV30 with TRBJ2-7; D not resolved. The sequencing input was whole blood. The CDR3 DNA sequence: TGTGCCTGGAGTGTAGCAGCTAGCTCCTACGAGCAGTACTTC. Protein product: CAWSVAASSYEQYF.